The source of this T cell receptor beta chain is a study of early T cells in non-severe SARS-CoV-2 infection. Study-wide background: Bulk RNA isolated from unsorted whole blood underwent sequencing; chains were not paired. General study results and limits: Anti-spike CD8 responses were favored in VDJdb matching, and private and CD4 specificities were missed.

The protocol attached unique molecular identifiers to individual cDNA molecules. MiXCR was run by TCRdb on the 5' RACE reads, yielding one entry per CDR3 protein. The sample lists fewer than 50,000 distinct CDR3 sequences; around 6% were seen once. CDR3 length: 12 amino acids. V shed 2 bases and J shed 9 bases, with 8 bases lying between them. This clonotype was counted many times. Its cognate antigen is unknown. The specimen sequenced was whole blood. The chain employs TRBV12-3 or TRBV12-4 and TRBJ2-1; no clear D gene. The clonotype originates from an adult who was a healthcare worker with PCR-confirmed SARS-CoV-2 infection or an uninfected control (not recorded which). The CDR3 reads CASSLSVGEQFF. The CDR3 region has the DNA TGTGCCAGCAGTTTATCCGTCGGTGAGCAGTTCTTC.